Presented here are 7 T cell receptor beta chains from one specimen sequenced in a study of monozygotic twins with inflammatory bowel disease. Reanalyzing the 5' RACE reads, TCRdb keeps one entry per CDR3 protein, without DNA. In total, the table holds 400,000 to 500,000 distinct CDR3 sequences. Source material: blood. The receptors here all came from a human donor with ulcerative colitis or Crohn's disease, or a healthy co-twin of an affected twin (not recorded which).

The J gene is TRBJ2-7, the V gene TRBV15. The germline CDR1 and CDR2 sequences are LNHNV and YYDKDF (reference sequence). CDR3 size: 15 residues. The CDR3 sequence is CATSRDWGLSYEQYF.

The chain employs TRBV4-1 and TRBJ1-2; as DNA is missing, the TRBD1 call by TCRdb cannot be tested. The CDR3 length is 16 residues. Per germline, CDR1 MGHRA and CDR2 YSYEKL. CDR3 residues: CASSQPRQGRYYGYTF.

The J gene is TRBJ2-2, the V gene TRBV5-1; TCRdb outputs TRBD1, but without DNA this stays unchecked. In germline, CDR1 is SGHRS, CDR2 YFSETQ. The CDR3 has 16 amino acids. The CDR3 reads CASSLVVGTRAGELFF.

The chain combines TRBV28 with TRBJ2-7; the D gene TCRdb calls, TRBD2, cannot be checked with no DNA. Per the germline V gene, CDR1 is MDHEN and CDR2 is SYDVKM. CDR3 length: 17 residues. CDR3 region: CASSAPGAGGVTYEQYF.

This rearrangement joins TRBV7-6 to TRBJ1-5. This CDR3 is built from 14 residues. Germline-derived CDR1 and CDR2 are SGHVS and FNYEAQ. The CDR3 is CASSPEVSNQPQHF.

This chain joins TRBV6-6 and TRBJ2-7; TCRdb reports TRBD1, a call that lacks DNA to check it against. The germline gives CDR1 MNHNY, CDR2 SVGAGI (reference sequence). CDR3 length: 14 residues. The chain's CDR3 is CASSLNRGQYEQYF.

The chain links TRBV5-1 to TRBJ2-7. CDR1 is SGHRS and CDR2 is YFSETQ in the germline V gene. This CDR3 has 12 amino acids. The chain's CDR3 is CASSLYSYEQYF. Supplemented by reference TRBV5-1 and TRBJ2-7, the full variable domain reads KAGVTQTPRYLIKTRGQQVTLSCSPISGHRSVSWYQQTPGQGLQFLFEYFSETQRNKGNFPGRFSGRQFSNSRSEMNVSTLELGDSALYLCASSLYSYEQYFGPGTRLTVT.